Listed below are T cell receptor beta chains from one sample, sequenced in a study of somatic mutations in cytotoxic T cells in rheumatoid arthritis. The data were produced by immunoSEQ multiplex PCR, yet TCRdb's version contains in-frame clones alone and is incomplete. The sample comprises approximately 30,000 clones, approximately 78% of which are singletons, and more than 6.5% rests with the top ten. Sequencing input: CD8+ T cells sorted from blood. Source of these receptors: an adult with rheumatoid arthritis. Each CDR3 is given with its conserved first and last residue. The D gene is left open where the match is weak. Size tells how often a clone was seen (once, few, many) or the class of an expanded clone, and some rows leave it out.

j_call: TRBJ2-1
clone_size: NA
d_call: TRBD2
v_call: TRBV28
cdr3_nt: TGTGCCAGCAGGGGCGGGACTAGCGTTTACAATGAGCAGTTCTTC
cdr3_aa: CASRGGTSVYNEQFF

j_call: TRBJ2-1
clone_size: NA
d_call: NA
v_call: TRBV5-6
cdr3_nt: TGTGCCAGCAGCTTGACTAGCTACAATGAGCAGTTCTTC
cdr3_aa: CASSLTSYNEQFF

j_call: TRBJ1-5
clone_size: NA
d_call: NA
v_call: TRBV28
cdr3_nt: TGTGCCAGCAGTCCTAGGTTCCCCAATCAGCCCCAGCATTTT
cdr3_aa: CASSPRFPNQPQHF

j_call: TRBJ2-7
clone_size: few
d_call: NA
v_call: TRBV14
cdr3_nt: TGTGCCAGCAGCCAAGGTGAGGGGGTGCCCCACTACGAGCAGTACTTC
cdr3_aa: CASSQGEGVPHYEQYF

j_call: TRBJ2-7
clone_size: NA
d_call: NA
v_call: TRBV10-2
cdr3_nt: TGCGCCAGCAGTGAGTGGGGCAGGGCGAACTACGAGCAGTACTTC
cdr3_aa: CASSEWGRANYEQYF

j_call: TRBJ1-3
clone_size: NA
d_call: NA
v_call: TRBV7-8
cdr3_nt: TGTGCCAGCAGCTCCGGGACGAACACCATATATTTT
cdr3_aa: CASSSGTNTIYF

j_call: TRBJ1-2
clone_size: NA
d_call: TRBD1
v_call: TRBV10-1
cdr3_nt: TGCGCCAGCAGTGAAAGTAGGACAGGGGTCTCCGGCTACACCTTC
cdr3_aa: CASSESRTGVSGYTF

j_call: TRBJ2-1
clone_size: once
d_call: TRBD2
v_call: TRBV11-2
cdr3_nt: TGTGCCAGCAGCTTAGAGGCTAGCGGGAGAGGTAATGAGCAGTTCTTC
cdr3_aa: CASSLEASGRGNEQFF

j_call: TRBJ2-7
clone_size: NA
d_call: NA
v_call: TRBV10-2
cdr3_nt: TGCGCCAGCACCGGGACATACGAGCAGTACTTC
cdr3_aa: CASTGTYEQYF

j_call: TRBJ1-2
clone_size: NA
d_call: NA
v_call: TRBV29-1
cdr3_nt: TGCAGCGTCTACGACCGATTTAACTATGGCTACACCTTC
cdr3_aa: CSVYDRFNYGYTF

j_call: TRBJ1-1
clone_size: NA
d_call: TRBD1
v_call: TRBV4-3
cdr3_nt: TGCGCCAGCAGCCAACGGGACAGGGGCTACACTGAAGCTTTCTTT
cdr3_aa: CASSQRDRGYTEAFF

j_call: TRBJ2-6
clone_size: few
d_call: NA
v_call: TRBV7-8
cdr3_nt: TGTGCCAGCAGCTTAGCTCGGGCCTCCGGGACGGATCCTTCTGGGGCCAACGTCCTGACTTTC
cdr3_aa: CASSLARASGTDPSGANVLTF

j_call: TRBJ2-7
clone_size: NA
d_call: TRBD1
v_call: TRBV6-1
cdr3_nt: TGTGCCAGCGGGACAGTGGATGCCTACGAGCAGTACTTC
cdr3_aa: CASGTVDAYEQYF

j_call: TRBJ2-7
clone_size: once
d_call: NA
v_call: TRBV6-1
cdr3_nt: TGTGCCAGCAGGACTTACTTGGGCTACGAGCAGTACTTC
cdr3_aa: CASRTYLGYEQYF

j_call: TRBJ2-2
clone_size: NA
d_call: NA
v_call: TRBV2
cdr3_nt: TGTGCCAGCACGTTGGGCAGGGCCGGGGAGCTGTTTTTT
cdr3_aa: CASTLGRAGELFF

j_call: TRBJ2-2
clone_size: NA
d_call: NA
v_call: TRBV9
cdr3_nt: TGTGCCAGCAGCGTTAACACCGGGGAGCTGTTTTTT
cdr3_aa: CASSVNTGELFF

j_call: TRBJ2-7
clone_size: NA
d_call: TRBD2
v_call: TRBV5-5
cdr3_nt: TGTGCCAGCAGCTGGGGGACTAGCGGGGGTTACTCCTACGAGCAGTACTTC
cdr3_aa: CASSWGTSGGYSYEQYF

j_call: TRBJ2-1
clone_size: NA
d_call: NA
v_call: TRBV5-4
cdr3_nt: TGTGCCAGCAGCTTGGAGTCACGTGGGAATGAGCAGTTCTTC
cdr3_aa: CASSLESRGNEQFF

j_call: TRBJ1-1
clone_size: NA
d_call: NA
v_call: TRBV28
cdr3_nt: TGTGCCAGCAGTTTATCGCGGGGTCGGGCTGAAGCTTTCTTT
cdr3_aa: CASSLSRGRAEAFF

j_call: TRBJ2-1
clone_size: NA
d_call: TRBD2
v_call: TRBV2
cdr3_nt: TGTGCCAGCAGCGATCAGACTAGCGGGTACAATGAGCAGTTCTTC
cdr3_aa: CASSDQTSGYNEQFF

j_call: TRBJ1-2
clone_size: NA
d_call: NA
v_call: TRBV6-5
cdr3_nt: TGTGCCAGCAGTTACTCCCGATCAGCTAACTATGGCTACACCTTC
cdr3_aa: CASSYSRSANYGYTF

j_call: TRBJ1-2
clone_size: NA
d_call: NA
v_call: TRBV6-5
cdr3_nt: TGTGCCAGCAGTTTTTCGGGGGCGCTCGGCTATGGCTACACCTTC
cdr3_aa: CASSFSGALGYGYTF

j_call: TRBJ1-1
clone_size: NA
d_call: NA
v_call: TRBV6-5
cdr3_nt: TGTGCCAGCAGTTACCCTGCAGGATCGAACACTGAAGCTTTCTTT
cdr3_aa: CASSYPAGSNTEAFF

j_call: TRBJ1-1
clone_size: NA
d_call: NA
v_call: TRBV19
cdr3_nt: TGTGCCAGTAGTATGGGGGGCGCGGGCACTGAAGCTTTCTTT
cdr3_aa: CASSMGGAGTEAFF

j_call: TRBJ2-2
clone_size: NA
d_call: NA
v_call: TRBV7-7
cdr3_nt: TGTGCTAGCAGCTTTTTTGAGGGGCCAACCGGGGAGCTGTTTTTT
cdr3_aa: CASSFFEGPTGELFF

j_call: TRBJ2-1
clone_size: NA
d_call: NA
v_call: TRBV6-4
cdr3_nt: TGTGCCAGCAGTTCTTCAGGGGAGAACAATGAGCAGTTCTTC
cdr3_aa: CASSSSGENNEQFF

j_call: TRBJ1-5
clone_size: few
d_call: TRBD1
v_call: TRBV4-1
cdr3_nt: TGCGCCAGCAGCCACGGACAGGGCAATCAGCCCCAGCATTTT
cdr3_aa: CASSHGQGNQPQHF

j_call: TRBJ2-1
clone_size: NA
d_call: TRBD2
v_call: TRBV4-1
cdr3_nt: TGCGCCAGCAGCCAAGATGACGGGGGGATCTACAATGAGCAGTTCTTC
cdr3_aa: CASSQDDGGIYNEQFF

j_call: TRBJ1-2
clone_size: few
d_call: NA
v_call: TRBV7-9
cdr3_nt: TGTGCCAGCAGCTTAGGGTTAGGTGGCTACACCTTC
cdr3_aa: CASSLGLGGYTF

j_call: TRBJ1-3
clone_size: NA
d_call: NA
v_call: TRBV5-4
cdr3_nt: TGTGCCAGCAGCTTGGAGGGGGGGAGGAACACCATATATTTT
cdr3_aa: CASSLEGGRNTIYF